Sequencing of this T cell receptor (beta chain) was carried out in a study of cytomegalovirus exposure and HLA in healthy donors. In the PCR, 60 Vbeta and 13 Jbeta primers were used. Profiling relied on immunoSEQ multiplex PCR, and the TCRdb table lists in-frame clones only, not all of them. The sample lists roughly 100,000 clones, just under 80% occurring once. A word on this clone: Its antigen is undetermined.

The CDR3 spans 16 residues. Germline V gene sequence: CDR1 SGHRS, CDR2 YFSETQ. V was clipped by 5 bases and J by 2 bases; unmatched bases: 4. Findings and caveats of the study: Rarity held for most TCR sequences, but there were some public TCRs that occurred in many donors. Around 160 TCR beta chains were listed as cytomegalovirus-associated. About 90% or about 30% of the time was how often most TCR beta V segments were productive, according to an earlier analysis.

The sequenced sample consisted of PBMCs. The source is a male donor in good health and CMV-seronegative. The chain combines TRBV5-1 with TRBJ2-7, with 16 bases identical to TRBD2. The CDR3 DNA reads TGCGCCAGCAGTCCGGGACTAGCGGGAGGGCCCTACGAGCAGTACTTC. Protein product: CASSPGLAGGPYEQYF. Full variable domain (rest looked up from reference TRBV5-1 and TRBJ2-7): KAGVTQTPRYLIKTRGQQVTLSCSPISGHRSVSWYQQTPGQGLQFLFEYFSETQRNKGNFPGRFSGRQFSNSRSEMNVSTLELGDSALYLCASSPGLAGGPYEQYFGPGTRLTVT.